This record concerns one TCR beta chain sequence. These data come from a study of T-cell reconstitution after alpha-beta-depleted transplantation in children. Molecular barcoding with unique molecular identifiers was used for the TCRbeta library. TCRdb itself ran the PCR reads through MiXCR, one entry per CDR3 protein. This sample has some 500,000 distinct CDR3 sequences, with 32% found just once. The sequenced sample was PBMCs from the stem cell graft donor, obtained from the stem cell graft. The sequence came from a human donor who donated a stem cell graft to a child with aplastic anemia.

CDR3 nucleotides: TGCAGCGTTGAGTACCCAGGGTCGGGCACTGAAGCTTTCTTT. It translates to CSVEYPGSGTEAFF. J is TRBJ1-1 and V is TRBV29-1, with D possibly matching TRBD1 (5 bases). V lost 3 bases to trimming and J lost 4 bases, with 15 bases between them. CDR3 length: 14 residues. Germline V gene lookup returns CDR1 SQVTM and CDR2 ANQGSEA.